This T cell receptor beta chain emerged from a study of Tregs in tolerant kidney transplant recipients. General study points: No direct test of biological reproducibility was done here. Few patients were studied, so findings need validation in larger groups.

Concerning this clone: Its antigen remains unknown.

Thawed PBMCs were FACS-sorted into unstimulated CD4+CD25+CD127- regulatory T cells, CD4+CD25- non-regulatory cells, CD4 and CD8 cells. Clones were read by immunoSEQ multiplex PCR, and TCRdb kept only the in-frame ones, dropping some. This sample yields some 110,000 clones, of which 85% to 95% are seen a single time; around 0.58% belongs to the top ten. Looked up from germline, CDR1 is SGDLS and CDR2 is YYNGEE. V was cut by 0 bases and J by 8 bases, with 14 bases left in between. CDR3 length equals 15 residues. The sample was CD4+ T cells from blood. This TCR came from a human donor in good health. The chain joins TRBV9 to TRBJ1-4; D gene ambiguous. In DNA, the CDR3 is TGTGCCAGCAGCGTAGACAACGTCGCGGGGGAAAAACTGTTTTTT. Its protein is CASSVDNVAGEKLFF.